Listed here are 7 T cell receptor beta chains from one sample, sequenced in a study of shared clonotypes between healthy human individuals. The table came from immunoSEQ multiplex PCR; TCRdb's copy has only in-frame clones and leaves some out. The sample carries roughly 2,500,000 clones, 93% recorded once. Sample: naive CD4+ T cells from PBMCs. The subset: CD45RA+ positively selected. The receptors here all came from a young man in good health. Some clones in this sample may be carry-over from other donors' samples.

This chain links TRBV6-1 with TRBJ1-1, with TRBD1 matching over 8 bases. Trimming took 8 bases from V and 6 from J; bases not matched to a gene: 5. The CDR3 consists of 12 residues. The germline CDR1 and CDR2 sequences are MNHNS and SASEGT. The CDR3 spells CASRYRGSEAFF. As DNA, the CDR3 is TGTGCCAGCCGATACAGGGGGTCTGAAGCTTTCTTT.

V usage is TRBV6-5 and J usage is TRBJ2-5; D unclear. In germline, CDR1 is MNHEY, CDR2 SVGAGI. The CDR3 runs 15 residues. V lost 6 bases, J lost 4 bases, and 18 bases lay in between. CDR3 coding DNA: TGTGCCAGCAGCGTTCACAAAGGGCTGACAGAGACCCAGTACTTC. Protein product: CASSVHKGLTETQYF.

This clone is a singleton in its sample. The chain has TRBV6-5 and TRBJ2-7; D gene unclear. The germline V and J ends were trimmed by 2 bases and 1 base, with 9 bases remaining between them. Germline CDR1 reads MNHEY; CDR2 reads SVGAGI. The CDR3 has 14 amino acids. As DNA, the CDR3 is TGTGCCAGCAGTTACGGGTGGCAGTCCTACGAGCAGTACTTC. This codes for CASSYGWQSYEQYF.

The rearrangement uses TRBV19 and TRBJ2-1; D uncertain. V gave up 8 bases and J gave up 8 bases, with 10 bases separating them. CDR3 size: 11 residues. Per germline, CDR1 LNHDA and CDR2 SQIVND (reference sequence). Here the CDR3 DNA reads TGTGCCAGTGCGGACCGCGATGAGCAGTTCTTC. As protein: CASADRDEQFF. The entire variable domain, with the rest obtained from reference TRBV19 and TRBJ2-1, is as follows: DGGITQSPKYLFRKEGQNVTLSCEQNLNHDAMYWYRQDPGQGLRLIYYSQIVNDFQKGDIAEGYSVSREKKESFPLTVTSAQKNPTAFYLCASADRDEQFFGPGTRLTVL.

The V gene is TRBV13, the J gene TRBJ2-2; a weak D match, TRBD1 (6 bases). Per the germline V gene, CDR1 is PRHDT and CDR2 is FYEKMQ (reference sequence). V dropped 5 bases and J dropped 1 base, with 14 bases sitting between them. The CDR3 is 16 residues long. The CDR3 loop reads CASSPETGLNTGELFF. The CDR3 DNA reads as TGTGCCAGCAGCCCGGAGACAGGCCTGAACACCGGGGAGCTGTTTTTT.

CDR3 bases: TGCGCCAGCAGCCAGATCAGGGGCTACGAGCAGTACTTC. It encodes CASSQIRGYEQYF. V gene TRBV5-1 combines with J gene TRBJ2-7; weak D call: TRBD1 (6 bases). Germline V CDR1 and CDR2: SGHRS, YFSETQ. V lost 4 bases, J lost 3 bases, and 11 bases lay in between. This CDR3 has 13 residues. The whole variable domain, remainder taken from reference TRBV5-1 and TRBJ2-7, is KAGVTQTPRYLIKTRGQQVTLSCSPISGHRSVSWYQQTPGQGLQFLFEYFSETQRNKGNFPGRFSGRQFSNSRSEMNVSTLELGDSALYLCASSQIRGYEQYFGPGTRLTVT.

As to this clone: Different DNA sequences within this sample yield the same CDR3. The chain is built from TRBV5-1 and TRBJ2-1, with D possibly TRBD1 on 6 matching bases. CDR1 and CDR2 from the germline V gene are SGHRS and YFSETQ. Trimming shortened V by 0 bases and J by 5 bases, and 6 bases separated the two germline ends. This CDR3 spans 13 amino acids. CDR3 in amino acids: CASSLAGDNEQFF. CDR3 bases: TGCGCCAGCAGCTTGGCAGGGGACAATGAGCAGTTCTTC.